These 27 T cell receptor beta chains originate from one sample sequenced in a study of blood T cell repertoires in COVID-19. TCRdb's copy holds only in-frame clones and misses some; the assay was immunoSEQ multiplex PCR. The sample records some 170,000 clones, around 81% being singletons. The sample consisted of peripheral blood. Every receptor here comes from a man in his sixties with active or convalescent COVID-19.

For the CDR3, the DNA is TGCGCCAGCAGCTCGTCGACTAGCGGGAAGGCAGATACGCAGTATTTT. Encoded protein: CASSSSTSGKADTQYF. The chain combines TRBV5-1 with TRBJ2-3; 11 bases align to TRBD2. This CDR3 has 16 amino acids. Germline lookup yields CDR1 SGHRS and CDR2 YFSETQ. Germline trimming cut 3 bases from V and 4 bases from J; bases unmatched to any gene: 7. Filled out from reference TRBV5-1 and TRBJ2-3, the complete variable domain reads KAGVTQTPRYLIKTRGQQVTLSCSPISGHRSVSWYQQTPGQGLQFLFEYFSETQRNKGNFPGRFSGRQFSNSRSEMNVSTLELGDSALYLCASSSSTSGKADTQYFGPGTRLTVL.

This clone has only a few counts. The J gene is TRBJ2-1, the V gene TRBV5-1, with 10 bases identical to TRBD2. Trimming took 0 bases from V and 7 from J; bases not matched to a gene: 13. The CDR3 runs 18 residues. The germline CDR1 and CDR2 sequences are SGHRS and YFSETQ. CDR3 coding DNA: TGCGCCAGCAGCTTGGTCGGGTTCAGCGGGAGGGCTGGTAATGAGCAGTTCTTC. Translating it yields CASSLVGFSGRAGNEQFF.

The rearrangement uses TRBV12-3 or TRBV12-4 and TRBJ1-1; no definite D call. The CDR3 has 12 residues. V gave up 6 bases and J gave up 13 bases, with 18 bases separating them. The CDR3 protein is CASSQYRGFCFF. CDR3 in DNA: TGTGCCAGCAGCCAATACCGGGGATTTTGTTTCTTT.

J is TRBJ2-7 and V is TRBV20-1; 14 positions match TRBD2. The V and J ends lost 3 bases and 7 bases, in that order; junction bases with no gene match: 11. The CDR3 has 16 residues. Per germline, CDR1 DFQATT and CDR2 SNEGSKA (reference sequence). The CDR3 loop reads CSASVPTSGRAGEQYF. CDR3 DNA sequence: TGCAGTGCTAGTGTACCGACTAGCGGGAGGGCGGGGGAGCAGTACTTC.

V and J are TRBV10-2 and TRBJ1-6; 7 bases match TRBD1. Germline V gene sequence: CDR1 WSHSY, CDR2 SAAADI. V lost 7 bases to trimming and J lost 5 bases; unmatched junction nucleotides: 5. This CDR3 spans 14 amino acids. This CDR3 is CASTGGTDNSPLHF. The CDR3 nucleotides read TGCGCCAGCACGGGGGGGACAGATAATTCACCCCTCCACTTT.

The J gene is TRBJ2-6, the V gene TRBV29-1, with a possible D match to TRBD1 (6 bases). The germline V gene has CDR1 SQVTM and CDR2 ANQGSEA. V was trimmed by 7 bases and J by 8 bases, leaving 15 bases between them. This CDR3 region has 13 residues. The CDR3 DNA sequence: TGCAGCGGATCAGATCAGGGGTCCAACGTCCTGACTTTC. This translates into CSGSDQGSNVLTF.

This clone was counted only a few times. The rearrangement uses TRBV4-2 and TRBJ1-2, with 7 bases matching TRBD1. Germline-derived CDR1 and CDR2 are LGHNA and YNFKEQ. After removal of 3 bases from V and 0 bases from J, the junction contained 7 bases not matched to a gene. The CDR3 spans 16 residues. In DNA, the CDR3 is TGTGCCAGCAGCCAGGAAAGGACAGGATCTAACTATGGCTACACCTTC. Protein product: CASSQERTGSNYGYTF.

This clone was detected only once. This chain connects TRBV6-6 to TRBJ2-7, with 9 bases identical to TRBD1. Germline CDR1 reads MNHNY; CDR2 reads SVGAGI (reference sequence). V lost 4 bases to trimming and J lost 2 bases; unmatched junction nucleotides: 6. CDR3 size: 15 residues. CDR3 amino acids: CASSSGQGFTYEQYF. CDR3 bases: TGTGCCAGCAGTTCCGGACAGGGGTTCACCTACGAGCAGTACTTC.

A note on this clone: The sample contains more than one DNA sequence encoding this CDR3. The chain is built from TRBV5-1 and TRBJ2-5, with D tentatively TRBD1 (6 bases). The germline CDR1 and CDR2 sequences are SGHRS and YFSETQ. This CDR3 is built from 15 residues. V lost 3 bases to trimming and J lost 0 bases, with 12 bases between them. Here the CDR3 reads CASSSLQGYQETQYF. The CDR3 DNA reads as TGCGCCAGCAGCTCCCTACAGGGTTACCAAGAGACCCAGTACTTC.

CDR3 sequence reads: CASSLASLGVQFF. The CDR3 DNA follows: TGTGCCAGCAGCTTAGCGTCTCTCGGTGTGCAGTTCTTC. This chain connects TRBV11-3 to TRBJ2-1, with unresolved D. V lost 1 base and J 12 bases, leaving 13 bases between the germline ends. This CDR3 region has 13 residues. The germline gives CDR1 SGHNT, CDR2 YENEEA.

This clone was seen more than once but under ten times. The chain employs TRBV16 and TRBJ2-3; 7 nucleotides agree with TRBD2. Losses at the gene ends were 2 bases for V and 4 bases for J; bases not matched to a gene: 6. CDR3 length: 15 amino acids. Germline V gene sequence: CDR1 KGHSY, CDR2 FQNENV. CDR3 sequence: CASSQPGLLPDTQYF. The CDR3 bases are TGTGCCAGCAGCCAACCGGGACTACTGCCAGATACGCAGTATTTT.

The chain joins TRBV2 to TRBJ1-5; tentatively, D is TRBD1 (6 bases). Trimming removed 6 bases from V and 4 bases from J, with 13 bases in between. Germline-derived CDR1 and CDR2 are SNHLY and FYNNEI. CDR3 length equals 14 residues. The CDR3 loop is CASREDSTNQPQHF. In DNA, the CDR3 is TGTGCCAGCAGAGAGGACAGCACAAATCAGCCCCAGCATTTT.

The chain links TRBV5-1 to TRBJ1-5; the D is unclear. Germline CDR1 SGHRS, CDR2 YFSETQ. This CDR3 comprises 15 residues. The V gene lost 0 bases and the J gene lost 2 bases, with 9 bases spanning the gap. As DNA, the CDR3 is TGCGCCAGCAGCTTGGCCGGGGAGGGCAATCAGCCCCAGCATTTT. Residues: CASSLAGEGNQPQHF.

The V and J genes are TRBV20-1 and TRBJ2-1; no reliable D call. V lost 3 bases, J lost 3 bases, and 12 bases lay in between. The germline V gene has CDR1 DFQATT and CDR2 SNEGSKA (reference sequence). The CDR3 has 14 amino acids. The CDR3: CSASSESYYNEQFF. CDR3 bases: TGCAGTGCTAGTTCGGAGAGCTACTACAATGAGCAGTTCTTC.

The rearrangement uses TRBV6-6 and TRBJ1-1; TRBD1 might be the D (5 bases). Germline V gene sequence: CDR1 MNHNY, CDR2 SVGAGI (reference sequence). The CDR3 has 15 residues. V was cut by 8 bases and J by 6 bases, with 22 bases left in between. The CDR3 spells CASGIGHVGNSEAFF. CDR3 nucleotides: TGTGCCAGCGGCATCGGACATGTTGGAAACTCTGAAGCTTTCTTT.

This clone occurred once. The chain has TRBV7-2 and TRBJ2-2; possible D gene TRBD1, 6 bases. The germline V gene has CDR1 SGHTA and CDR2 FQGNSA. The CDR3 is 15 amino acids. Between the trimmed V and J ends, which lost 3 bases and 7 bases, there was a span of 15 bases. The CDR3 loop is CASSFSGTSGGELFF. CDR3 in DNA: TGTGCCAGCAGCTTCTCCGGGACATCGGGCGGGGAGCTGTTTTTT.

J is TRBJ1-4 and V is TRBV3-1 (or the pseudogene TRBV3-2); TRBD1 matches at 7 bases. This CDR3 has 17 amino acids. CDR1 and CDR2 from the germline V gene are LGHDT and YNNKEL (reference sequence). V lost 5 bases, J lost 4 bases, and 13 bases stayed unmatched. The CDR3 DNA follows: TGTGCCAGCAGCAAAGGACAGGCCTGGCTTGGTAATGAAAAACTGTTTTTT. As protein: CASSKGQAWLGNEKLFF.

The chain couples TRBV19 to TRBJ1-2; D remains ambiguous. Germline loops: CDR1 LNHDA, CDR2 SQIVND (reference sequence). V was clipped by 4 bases and J by 8 bases, with 11 bases between them. This CDR3 comprises 12 residues. CDR3 bases: TGTGCCAGTAGTAAAGAGTCTCTAGGCTACACCTTC. Translating it yields CASSKESLGYTF.

The chain couples TRBV18 to TRBJ1-4; 7 bases are shared with TRBD1. The CDR3 totals 15 residues. Per germline, CDR1 KGHSH and CDR2 LQKENI. With V trimmed by 4 bases and J by 8 bases, 10 bases remained unmatched. CDR3 sequence reads: CASSLSTGPEEKLFF. CDR3 DNA: TGTGCCAGCTCACTATCGACAGGGCCGGAAGAAAAACTGTTTTTT.

The chain has TRBV6-5 and TRBJ2-7; TRBD1 might be the D (6 bases). The V gene's germline CDR1 is MNHEY and CDR2 SVGAGI. Trimming left V 8 bases short and J 7 bases short, with 12 bases between. The CDR3 extends over 11 amino acids. The CDR3 nucleotides read TGTGCCAGCGGACGAGACAGGGAGCAGTACTTC. Translated, it gives CASGRDREQYF.

This clone has only one observation. This chain connects TRBV24-1 to TRBJ2-5; D possibly corresponds to TRBD2 (6 bases). Trimming pared 5 bases from V and 0 bases from J, leaving 12 bases between. The CDR3 spans 15 residues. Germline V lookup: CDR1 KGHDR, CDR2 SFDVKD. CDR3 loop: CATSVGWEDQETQYF. The CDR3 nucleotides read TGTGCCACCAGTGTTGGGTGGGAGGACCAAGAGACCCAGTACTTC.

The genes are TRBV27 and TRBJ1-6; 7 bases are shared with TRBD1. Germline CDR1 and CDR2: MNHEY and SMNVEV (reference sequence). There are 15 residues in the CDR3. Unmatched junction bases numbered 2, after V lost 2 bases and J lost 4 bases. The CDR3 protein is CASSLRGPYNSPLHF. CDR3 coding DNA: TGTGCCAGCAGTTTAAGGGGGCCATATAATTCACCCCTCCACTTT.

This chain joins TRBV24-1 and TRBJ1-5; perhaps TRBD1 as D (6 bases). Between the trimmed V and J ends, which lost 4 bases and 7 bases, there was a span of 10 bases. The CDR3 covers 13 residues. The germline V gene encodes CDR1 KGHDR and CDR2 SFDVKD. CDR3 in amino acids: CATSEIGGQPQHF. In DNA form, the CDR3 reads TGTGCCACCAGTGAAATAGGGGGACAGCCCCAGCATTTT.

This clone was recorded once. The chain carries TRBV28 and TRBJ1-2, with TRBD1 identical over 10 bases. Per germline, CDR1 MDHEN and CDR2 SYDVKM. This CDR3 has 15 amino acids. J gave up 6 bases and V 3 bases, and 7 bases lay outside the gene matches. CDR3 in amino acids: CASSFSETGGDGYTF. The CDR3 DNA sequence: TGTGCCAGCAGTTTCTCCGAGACAGGGGGCGATGGCTACACCTTC.

V gene TRBV5-1 combines with J gene TRBJ2-7, with 7 nucleotides matching TRBD1. V dropped 0 bases and J dropped 4; count of bases not matched to a gene: 4. From germline, CDR1 is SGHRS and CDR2 YFSETQ. CDR3 size: 14 residues. The CDR3 here is CASSLVGTAYEQYF. CDR3 nucleotides: TGCGCCAGCAGCTTGGTGGGGACAGCTTACGAGCAGTACTTC.

This clone occurred a few times. This chain uses TRBV19 with TRBJ1-1, with D maybe TRBD1 (5 bases). V was cut by 6 bases and J by 5 bases, with 13 bases left in between. This CDR3 contains 13 residues. Germline CDR1 LNHDA, CDR2 SQIVND (reference sequence). The CDR3 DNA follows: TGTGCCAGTAGAGGGGCTGTCGGTACTGAAGCTTTCTTT. It specifies CASRGAVGTEAFF.

This clone is termed medium-sized (0.01 to 0.1%). The rearrangement joins TRBV6-1 to TRBJ1-2, with TRBD1 matching over 9 bases. Per the germline V gene, CDR1 is MNHNS and CDR2 is SASEGT. Trimming cost V 0 bases and J 5 bases; bases outside gene matches: 7. This CDR3 region has 16 residues. CDR3 coding DNA: TGTGCCAGCAGTGAAGCCCCACAGGGGGCAGGGTATGGCTACACCTTC. Protein sequence: CASSEAPQGAGYGYTF.